This T cell receptor (beta chain) stems from a study of control samples from healthy donors and cancer patients. TCRdb's table, derived via immunoSEQ multiplex PCR, lists solely in-frame clones and lacks some. The repertoire holds about 150,000 clones, with over 85% as singletons. This CDR3 is 15 amino acids long. Looked up from germline, CDR1 is LGHDT and CDR2 is YNNKEL (reference sequence). V lost 1 base and J lost 8; bases outside the gene matches: 0. This chain uses TRBV3-1 (or the pseudogene TRBV3-2) with TRBJ2-1, with 15 bases aligning to TRBD2. The sample consisted of blood. The sequence came from a woman aged 40 to 55 in good health. CDR3: CASSQGTSGGDEQFF. CDR3 nucleotide sequence: TGTGCCAGCAGCCAAGGGACTAGCGGGGGGGATGAGCAGTTCTTC.